This T cell receptor (beta chain) originates from a study of blood T cell repertoires in COVID-19. Study background: Samples came from the United States, Italy and Spain, spanning acute and convalescent COVID-19. Sources were T cells, B-cell-depleted T cells, or PBMCs; the material itself was cDNA or gDNA.

Original methodology: Reference gene primer amplification in the assay estimated nucleated cell counts. The protocol was immunoSEQ multiplex PCR, while the TCRdb copy is restricted to in-frame clones and leaves out a portion. V, J and clone size are taken as reported in that table, and D and trimming were inferred from the DNA itself. The table has about 100,000 clones, 70% to 80% seen once. CDR1 SGDLS and CDR2 YYNGEE come from the germline V gene. The V gene end was trimmed by 2 bases and the J gene end by 1 base; junction bases not matched to a gene: 8. This CDR3 has 17 amino acids. The receptor was isolated from a human donor in a cohort sampled during active COVID-19. Material: peripheral blood. This chain links TRBV9 with TRBJ2-3; 9 nucleotides line up with TRBD1. The CDR3 loop reads CASSVQLQGAGTDTQYF. The DNA for the CDR3 is TGTGCCAGCAGCGTCCAACTACAGGGGGCTGGCACAGATACGCAGTATTTT.